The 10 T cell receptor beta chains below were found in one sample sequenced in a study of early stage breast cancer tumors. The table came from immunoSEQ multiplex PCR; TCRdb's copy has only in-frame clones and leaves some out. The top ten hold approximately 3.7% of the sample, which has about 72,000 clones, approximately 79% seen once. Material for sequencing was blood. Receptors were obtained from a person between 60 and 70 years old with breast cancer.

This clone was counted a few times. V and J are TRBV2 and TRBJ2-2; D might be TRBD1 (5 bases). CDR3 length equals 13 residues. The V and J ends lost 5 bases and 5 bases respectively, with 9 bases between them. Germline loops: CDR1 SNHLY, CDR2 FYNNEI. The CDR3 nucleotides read TGTGCCAGCAGTTACAGGCCTACCGGGGAGCTGTTTTTT. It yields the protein CASSYRPTGELFF.

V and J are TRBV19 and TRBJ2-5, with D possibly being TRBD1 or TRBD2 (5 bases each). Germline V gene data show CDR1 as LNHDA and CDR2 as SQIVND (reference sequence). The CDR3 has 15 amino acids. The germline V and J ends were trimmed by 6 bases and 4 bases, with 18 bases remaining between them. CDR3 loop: CASSPDSIRGETQYF. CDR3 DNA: TGTGCCAGTAGCCCCGACAGCATCCGGGGAGAGACCCAGTACTTC.

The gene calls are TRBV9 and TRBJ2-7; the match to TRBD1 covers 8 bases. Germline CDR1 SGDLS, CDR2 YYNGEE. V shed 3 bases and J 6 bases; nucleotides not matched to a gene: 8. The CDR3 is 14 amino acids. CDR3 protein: CASSAAQGAGEQYF. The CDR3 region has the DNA TGTGCCAGCAGCGCAGCGCAGGGGGCGGGCGAGCAGTACTTC.

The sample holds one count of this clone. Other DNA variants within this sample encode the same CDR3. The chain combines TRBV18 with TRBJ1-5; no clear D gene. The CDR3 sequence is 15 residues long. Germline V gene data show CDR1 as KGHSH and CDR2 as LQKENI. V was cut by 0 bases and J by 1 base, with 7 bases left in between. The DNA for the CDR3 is TGTGCCAGCTCACCACCAGGGTCGAGCAATCAGCCCCAGCATTTT. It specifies CASSPPGSSNQPQHF.

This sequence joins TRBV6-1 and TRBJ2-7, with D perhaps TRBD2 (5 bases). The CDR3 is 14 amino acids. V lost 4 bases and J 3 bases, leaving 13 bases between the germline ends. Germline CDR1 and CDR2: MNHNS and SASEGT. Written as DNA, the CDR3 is TGTGCCAGCAGTGGGACGGTGCGGGTCTACGAGCAGTACTTC. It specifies CASSGTVRVYEQYF.

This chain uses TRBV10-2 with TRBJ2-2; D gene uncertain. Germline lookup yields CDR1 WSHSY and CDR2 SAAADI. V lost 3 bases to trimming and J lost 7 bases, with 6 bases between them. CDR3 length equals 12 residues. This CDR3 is CASSDSDGELFF. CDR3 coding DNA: TGCGCCAGCAGTGATTCTGACGGGGAGCTGTTTTTT.

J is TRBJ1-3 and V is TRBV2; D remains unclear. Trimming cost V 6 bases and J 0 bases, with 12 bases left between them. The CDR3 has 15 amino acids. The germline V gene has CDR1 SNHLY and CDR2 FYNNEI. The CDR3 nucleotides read TGTGCCAGCAGACCCGACAAGAGCTCTGGAAACACCATATATTTT. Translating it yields CASRPDKSSGNTIYF.

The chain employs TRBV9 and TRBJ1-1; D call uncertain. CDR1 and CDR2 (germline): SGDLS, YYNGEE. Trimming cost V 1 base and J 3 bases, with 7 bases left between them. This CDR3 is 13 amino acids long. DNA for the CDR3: TGTGCCAGCAGCGTACAGGTTTACACTGAAGCTTTCTTT. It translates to CASSVQVYTEAFF.

Here the CDR3 reads CASRSPRGAKLFF. CDR3 bases: TGTGCCAGCAGATCCCCAAGGGGGGCAAAACTGTTTTTT. This chain joins TRBV28 and TRBJ1-4, with D perhaps matching TRBD1 (6 bases). Deletions cut 6 bases from V and 10 bases from J, with 15 bases between. In germline, CDR1 is MDHEN, CDR2 SYDVKM. This CDR3 has 13 amino acids.

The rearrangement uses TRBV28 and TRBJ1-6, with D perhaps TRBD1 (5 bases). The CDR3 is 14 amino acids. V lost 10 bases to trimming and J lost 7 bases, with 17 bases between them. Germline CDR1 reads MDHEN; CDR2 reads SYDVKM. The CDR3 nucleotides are TGTGCCACCTTGGCGGAGGGGTACAATTCACCCCTCCACTTT. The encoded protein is CATLAEGYNSPLHF. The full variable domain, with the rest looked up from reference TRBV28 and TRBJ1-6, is DVKVTQSSRYLVKRTGEKVFLECVQDMDHENMFWYRQDPGLGLRLIYFSYDVKMKEKGDIPEGYSVSREKKERFSLILESASTNQTSMYLCATLAEGYNSPLHFGNGTRLTVT.